Listed here are 13 T cell receptor beta chains from one sample, sequenced in a study of cytomegalovirus exposure and HLA in healthy donors. The PCR made use of 60 Vbeta and 13 Jbeta primers. Data came from immunoSEQ multiplex PCR; TCRdb stores just in-frame clones and leaves some out. In the table there are approximately 150,000 clones, approximately 80% of which are singletons. Sequencing was performed on PBMCs. All receptors derive from a man in his thirties or forties in good health and CMV-seropositive.

The rearrangement uses TRBV7-9 and TRBJ2-3; a possible D gene is TRBD2 (6 bases). CDR1 SEHNR and CDR2 FQNEAQ come from the germline V gene (reference sequence). The V gene lost 3 bases and the J gene lost 1 base, with 8 bases spanning the gap. This CDR3 contains 14 residues. CDR3 sequence (DNA): TGTGCCAGCAGCTTGCGCGGGGGCACAGATACGCAGTATTTT. This gives the protein CASSLRGGTDTQYF.

This chain uses TRBV7-8 with TRBJ2-2, with 7 positions matching TRBD1. The length of the CDR3 is 18 residues. CDR1 is SGHVS and CDR2 is FQNEAQ in the germline V gene. Germline trimming cut 4 bases from V and 6 bases from J; bases unmatched to any gene: 17. The CDR3 sequence is CASSSPNMDRFGAGELFF. DNA of the CDR3: TGTGCCAGCAGCTCCCCTAATATGGACAGGTTCGGGGCCGGGGAGCTGTTTTTT.

V and J are TRBV7-8 and TRBJ2-6; 7 bases match TRBD1. Trimming cost V 4 bases and J 0 bases; bases outside gene matches: 12. This CDR3 region has 19 residues. The V gene's germline CDR1 is SGHVS and CDR2 FQNEAQ. The CDR3 sequence is CASSWVRDSPLSGANVLTF. CDR3 nucleotide sequence: TGTGCCAGCAGCTGGGTCCGGGACAGTCCTCTCTCTGGGGCCAACGTCCTGACTTTC.

The CDR3 DNA reads as TGTGCCAGCAGCGTAGACAGTAACTATGGCTACACCTTC. It specifies CASSVDSNYGYTF. This chain links TRBV9 with TRBJ1-2; D not resolved. With 0 bases removed from V and 1 base from J, the gap between germline ends came to 4 bases. Germline V lookup: CDR1 SGDLS, CDR2 YYNGEE. This CDR3 spans 13 amino acids.

The chain is built from TRBV7-6 and TRBJ2-7; TRBD2 agrees at 9 bases. Germline CDR1 reads SGHVS; CDR2 reads FNYEAQ. CDR3 length: 15 residues. V lost 5 bases, J lost 2 bases, and 7 bases stayed unmatched. CDR3 DNA: TGTGCCAGCAGCCAGGGCCGCGGGGGGGCCTACGAGCAGTACTTC. Amino acids: CASSQGRGGAYEQYF.

On this clone itself: Other DNA sequences in the sample encode the same CDR3. The chain has TRBV27 and TRBJ2-6, with unresolved D. From germline, CDR1 is MNHEY and CDR2 SMNVEV (reference sequence). The CDR3 has 14 residues. With 5 bases removed from V and 0 bases from J, the gap between germline ends came to 5 bases. The CDR3 is CASSLSSGANVLTF. The CDR3 bases are TGTGCCAGCAGTCTGAGCTCTGGGGCCAACGTCCTGACTTTC.

This CDR3 is CASSEVASGRRKQFF. CDR3 coding DNA: TGCGCCAGCAGTGAGGTGGCTAGCGGGAGGCGGAAGCAGTTCTTC. The chain has TRBV10-1 and TRBJ2-1; 11 positions agree with TRBD2. The CDR3 is 15 residues long. J lost 11 bases, V lost 2 bases, and 8 bases had no gene match. From germline, CDR1 is WNHNN and CDR2 SYGVQD (reference sequence).

V gene TRBV25-1 combines with J gene TRBJ2-3, with 7 bases aligning to TRBD1. V was clipped by 1 base and J by 2 bases; unmatched bases: 9. CDR1 MGHDK and CDR2 SYGVNS come from the germline V gene. The CDR3 runs to 17 residues. The CDR3 bases are TGTGCCAGCAGTGAATCCCCTAGACAGGGACACACAGATACGCAGTATTTT. It codes for CASSESPRQGHTDTQYF.

V is TRBV6-5 and J is TRBJ2-5, with 7 bases aligning to TRBD1. The length of the CDR3 is 13 residues. V dropped 5 bases and J dropped 2; count of bases not matched to a gene: 2. Germline-derived CDR1 and CDR2 are MNHEY and SVGAGI. Here the CDR3 reads CASSGTAQETQYF. CDR3 bases: TGTGCCAGCAGTGGGACAGCTCAAGAGACCCAGTACTTC.

This clone turned up a few times. The J gene is TRBJ2-5, the V gene TRBV14; TRBD1 is a possible D gene (5 bases). The CDR3 is 11 residues long. The germline V gene encodes CDR1 SGHDN and CDR2 FVKESK. The V gene lost 6 bases and the J gene lost 8 bases, with 10 bases spanning the gap. The CDR3 is CASSFQGTQYF. Here the CDR3 DNA reads TGTGCCAGCAGTTTCCAGGGAACCCAGTACTTC.

This clone was detected a few times. The chain is built from TRBV2 and TRBJ2-2; 7 bases map to TRBD1. CDR3 length equals 14 residues. V gave up 5 bases and J gave up 3 bases; unmatched junction bases: 3. CDR1 SNHLY and CDR2 FYNNEI come from the germline V gene. Here the CDR3 reads CASSRDRHTGELFF. CDR3 nucleotide sequence: TGTGCCAGCAGTCGGGACAGACACACCGGGGAGCTGTTTTTT.

The chain recombines TRBV20-1 with TRBJ1-2; TRBD1 agrees at 7 bases. CDR1 is DFQATT and CDR2 is SNEGSKA in the germline V gene (reference sequence). The CDR3 contains 11 residues. V shed 6 bases and J 8 bases; nucleotides not matched to a gene: 6. CDR3 bases: TGCAGTGCAAGACAGGGAAGCGGCTACACCTTC. Translation: CSARQGSGYTF.

The chain has TRBV6-1 and TRBJ1-1; D unclear. This CDR3 is 15 amino acids long. Germline V gene sequence: CDR1 MNHNS, CDR2 SASEGT. V shed 4 bases and J shed 6 bases, with 18 bases lying between them. CDR3 nucleotide sequence: TGTGCCAGCAGTGTCTTCTGGCCGGCACGGGCTGAAGCTTTCTTT. This sequence encodes CASSVFWPARAEAFF.